This TCR beta chain was sequenced during a study of tumor-infiltrating lymphocytes in oesophageal squamous cell carcinoma. A single record per CDR3 protein comes from TCRdb applying MiXCR to the PCR reads. The table shows about 3,400 distinct CDR3 sequences, with approximately 15% occurring only once. Germline V gene sequence: CDR1 SGHKS, CDR2 YYEKEE (reference sequence). The CDR3 covers 15 residues. Trimming shortened V by 4 bases and J by 0 bases, and 10 bases separated the two germline ends. This clonotype appeared many times. The chain has TRBV5-5 and TRBJ1-4; no clear D gene. The sequence derives from a male donor with esophageal squamous cell carcinoma. The sequenced sample was esophageal tumor tissue. The CDR3 loop is CASSPEPPTNEKLFF. DNA for the CDR3: TGTGCCAGCAGCCCGGAGCCGCCAACTAATGAAAAACTGTTTTTT.